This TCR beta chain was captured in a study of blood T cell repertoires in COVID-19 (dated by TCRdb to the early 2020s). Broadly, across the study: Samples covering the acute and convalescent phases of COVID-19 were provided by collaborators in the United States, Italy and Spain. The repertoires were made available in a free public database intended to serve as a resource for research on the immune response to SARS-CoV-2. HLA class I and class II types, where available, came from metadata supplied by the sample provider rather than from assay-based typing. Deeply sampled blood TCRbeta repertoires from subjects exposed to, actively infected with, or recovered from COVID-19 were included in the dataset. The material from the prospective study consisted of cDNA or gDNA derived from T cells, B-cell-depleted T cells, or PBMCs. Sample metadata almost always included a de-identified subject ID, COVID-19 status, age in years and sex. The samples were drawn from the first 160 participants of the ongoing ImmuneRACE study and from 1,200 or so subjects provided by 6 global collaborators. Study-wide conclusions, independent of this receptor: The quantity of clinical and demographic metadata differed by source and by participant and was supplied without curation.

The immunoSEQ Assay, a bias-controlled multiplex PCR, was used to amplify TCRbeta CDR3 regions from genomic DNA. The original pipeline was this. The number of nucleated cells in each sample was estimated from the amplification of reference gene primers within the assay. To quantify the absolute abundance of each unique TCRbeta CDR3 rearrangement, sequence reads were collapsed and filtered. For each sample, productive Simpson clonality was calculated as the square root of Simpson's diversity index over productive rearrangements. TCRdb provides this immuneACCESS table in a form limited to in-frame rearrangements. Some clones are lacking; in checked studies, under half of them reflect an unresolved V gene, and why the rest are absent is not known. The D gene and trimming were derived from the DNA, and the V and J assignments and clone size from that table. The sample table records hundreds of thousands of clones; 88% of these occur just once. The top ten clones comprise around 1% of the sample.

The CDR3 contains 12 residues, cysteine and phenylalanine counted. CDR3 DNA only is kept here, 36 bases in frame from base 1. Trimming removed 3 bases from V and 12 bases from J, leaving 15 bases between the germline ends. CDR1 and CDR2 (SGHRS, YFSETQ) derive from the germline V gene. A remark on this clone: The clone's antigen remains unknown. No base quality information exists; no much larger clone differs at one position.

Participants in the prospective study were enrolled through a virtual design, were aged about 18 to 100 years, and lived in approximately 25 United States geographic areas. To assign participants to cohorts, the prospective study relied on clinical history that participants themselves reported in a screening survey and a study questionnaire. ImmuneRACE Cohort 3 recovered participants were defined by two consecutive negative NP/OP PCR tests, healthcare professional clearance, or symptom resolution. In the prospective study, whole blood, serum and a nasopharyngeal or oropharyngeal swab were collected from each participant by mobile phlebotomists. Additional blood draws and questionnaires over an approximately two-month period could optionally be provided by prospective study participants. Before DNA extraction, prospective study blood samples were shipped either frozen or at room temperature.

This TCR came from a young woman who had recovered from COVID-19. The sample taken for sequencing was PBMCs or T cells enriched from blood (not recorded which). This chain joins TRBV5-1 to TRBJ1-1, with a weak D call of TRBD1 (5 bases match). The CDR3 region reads CASSWGGTGTFF. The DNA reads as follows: TGCGCCAGCAGCTGGGGAGGGACTGGGACTTTCTTT.